A selection of T cell receptor beta chains follows, all from one sample in a study of CXCR3-negative and CXCR3-positive naive CD8 T cells. For each CDR3 protein, TCRdb gives one entry from its re-call of the 5' RACE reads, without DNA. With tens of thousands of distinct CDR3 sequences in the sample, the ten largest clones hold 0.62%. Sequencing was done on a sample of naive CXCR3+ CD8+ T cells from blood. The source of these receptors is a human donor in good health. Some clones in this sample may be carry-over from other donors' samples. CDR3s include the opening cysteine and the closing phenylalanine or tryptophan.

v_call: TRBV28
j_call: TRBJ2-7
cdr3_aa: CASSPSYRDSYEQYF

v_call: TRBV12-3/TRBV12-4
j_call: TRBJ2-1
cdr3_aa: CASSSGTGNEQFF

v_call: TRBV7-9
j_call: TRBJ2-1
cdr3_aa: CASSLESTWIANEQFF

v_call: TRBV6-2/TRBV6-3
j_call: TRBJ2-7
cdr3_aa: CASSPGTPREQYF

v_call: TRBV28
j_call: TRBJ2-5
cdr3_aa: CASSFRGREQETQYF

v_call: TRBV15
j_call: TRBJ2-7
cdr3_aa: CATSQGVLYEQYF

v_call: TRBV20-1
j_call: TRBJ1-1
cdr3_aa: CSAVIKGEGGYNTEAFF

v_call: TRBV29-1
j_call: TRBJ2-1
cdr3_aa: CSVILAGLYNEQFF

v_call: TRBV5-1
j_call: TRBJ1-5
cdr3_aa: CASSLGTGVRQPQHF

v_call: TRBV7-2
j_call: TRBJ2-7
cdr3_aa: CASSLDGGDGQQYF

v_call: TRBV5-1
j_call: TRBJ2-3
cdr3_aa: CASSLVPGEDTQYF

v_call: TRBV6-5
j_call: TRBJ2-2
cdr3_aa: CASSYVLGTGELFF

v_call: TRBV28
j_call: TRBJ2-7
cdr3_aa: CASSQVGTGSSLEQYF

v_call: TRBV6-2/TRBV6-3
j_call: TRBJ2-2
cdr3_aa: CASRPGLSIGELFF

v_call: TRBV6-5
j_call: TRBJ1-6
cdr3_aa: CASSYGTASYNSPLHF

v_call: TRBV9
j_call: TRBJ1-1
cdr3_aa: CASGGTGVDTEAFF

v_call: TRBV7-9
j_call: TRBJ1-4
cdr3_aa: CASSEKQGNNEKLFF

v_call: TRBV2
j_call: TRBJ2-7
cdr3_aa: CASSDMMRRSAYEQYF

v_call: TRBV28
j_call: TRBJ2-3
cdr3_aa: CASSSGLAGVADTQYF

v_call: TRBV6-5
j_call: TRBJ2-3
cdr3_aa: CASTHFVGASNTQYF

v_call: TRBV9
j_call: TRBJ2-7
cdr3_aa: CASSEGLAGAGGQYF

v_call: TRBV12-3/TRBV12-4
j_call: TRBJ2-1
cdr3_aa: CASSWSRFRNEQFF

v_call: TRBV12-3/TRBV12-4
j_call: TRBJ2-7
cdr3_aa: CASSPGGTPSYEQYF

v_call: TRBV29-1
j_call: TRBJ2-2
cdr3_aa: CSVEDDGTVNTGELFF

v_call: TRBV4-3
j_call: TRBJ2-2
cdr3_aa: CASSQDLAAVAGEYGELFF

v_call: TRBV3-1
j_call: TRBJ2-5
cdr3_aa: CASSQGPLLAGAGETQYF

v_call: TRBV29-1
j_call: TRBJ2-7
cdr3_aa: CSAAGTNTYEQYF

v_call: TRBV7-2
j_call: TRBJ2-7
cdr3_aa: CASSLGAYPRNEQYF

v_call: TRBV28
j_call: TRBJ1-1
cdr3_aa: CASTWEDRGRFAEAFF

v_call: TRBV7-8
j_call: TRBJ2-1
cdr3_aa: CATRSGNTLIDEQFF

v_call: TRBV5-1
j_call: TRBJ2-2
cdr3_aa: CASVGSTGELFF

v_call: TRBV15
j_call: TRBJ1-5
cdr3_aa: CATSRDLGSGQPQHF

v_call: TRBV29-1
j_call: TRBJ2-7
cdr3_aa: CSARVHTSGGRYEQYF

v_call: TRBV7-9
j_call: TRBJ1-2
cdr3_aa: CASSSSPRDRGDYGYTF

v_call: TRBV4-2
j_call: TRBJ2-2
cdr3_aa: CASSQARDSNTGELFF

v_call: TRBV3-1
j_call: TRBJ2-7
cdr3_aa: CASSQDRTGGEEQYF

v_call: TRBV4-1
j_call: TRBJ2-7
cdr3_aa: CASSREITYEQYF

v_call: TRBV4-1
j_call: TRBJ2-7
cdr3_aa: CASSQEEGGTYEQYF

v_call: TRBV3-1
j_call: TRBJ1-2
cdr3_aa: CASSQDPTEANYGYTF

v_call: TRBV23-1
j_call: TRBJ2-2
cdr3_aa: CARWDRDSGELFF

v_call: TRBV4-1
j_call: TRBJ2-7
cdr3_aa: CASSQTSGSYEQYF

v_call: TRBV5-1
j_call: TRBJ2-1
cdr3_aa: CASSSDFSSYNEQFF

v_call: TRBV29-1
j_call: TRBJ2-2
cdr3_aa: CSVLENGGNGELFF

v_call: TRBV6-5
j_call: TRBJ1-5
cdr3_aa: CASSQDGLNQPQHF

v_call: TRBV2
j_call: TRBJ2-1
cdr3_aa: CASTVVRADEQFF

v_call: TRBV7-2
j_call: TRBJ2-5
cdr3_aa: CASSHWSGGQETQYF

v_call: TRBV7-2
j_call: TRBJ2-7
cdr3_aa: CASSPRGSHYEQYF

v_call: TRBV20-1
j_call: TRBJ2-5
cdr3_aa: CSARATGLEETQYF

v_call: TRBV24-1
j_call: TRBJ1-4
cdr3_aa: CATSDGTDTTSTNEKLFF

v_call: TRBV12-3/TRBV12-4
j_call: TRBJ1-5
cdr3_aa: CASSLPGQPQHF

v_call: TRBV4-1
j_call: TRBJ2-2
cdr3_aa: CASSQPYDREVTGELFF